A selection of T cell receptor beta chains follows, all from one sample in a study of CD8 T cells in ankylosing spondylitis. TCRdb redid the calling of the 5' RACE reads with MiXCR, one entry per CDR3 protein. Of around 770,000 distinct CDR3 sequences in the sample, approximately 10% were seen once. Sequencing was performed on blood, either unsorted or a sorted T cell fraction (not recorded which). These receptors were collected from a male donor with ankylosing spondylitis. Both conserved end residues are part of each CDR3. The D gene is left open where the match is weak. The size field is filled for only some rows; it gives once, few, many or a size class.

CDR3aa: CASSHLHPDRGMGTEAFF
CDR3nt: TGCGCCAGCAGCCACCTGCACCCGGACAGGGGCATGGGGACTGAAGCTTTCTTT
j_gene: TRBJ1-1
v_gene: TRBV4-3
abundance: .
d_gene: TRBD1

CDR3aa: CASSPWVTNEKLFF
CDR3nt: TGTGCCAGCAGTCCGTGGGTTACTAATGAAAAACTGTTTTTT
j_gene: TRBJ1-4
v_gene: TRBV6-1
abundance: few
d_gene: .

CDR3aa: CSAVRGGVGNEQFF
CDR3nt: TGCAGTGCTGTACGAGGAGGAGTTGGCAATGAGCAGTTCTTC
j_gene: TRBJ2-1
v_gene: TRBV20-1
abundance: .
d_gene: .

CDR3aa: CASSLRGAEQETQYF
CDR3nt: TGTGCCAGCAGTTTAAGGGGGGCAGAGCAAGAGACCCAGTACTTC
j_gene: TRBJ2-5
v_gene: TRBV28
abundance: .
d_gene: .

CDR3aa: CASSQRDGYTF
CDR3nt: TGTGCCAGCAGCCAAAGGGACGGCTACACCTTC
j_gene: TRBJ1-2
v_gene: TRBV4-2
abundance: many
d_gene: .

CDR3aa: CASSRRRTGYLNEQFF
CDR3nt: TGTGCCAGCAGTCGACGGAGGACAGGGTATCTCAATGAGCAGTTCTTC
j_gene: TRBJ2-1
v_gene: TRBV6-1
abundance: many
d_gene: TRBD1

CDR3aa: CASRGQDNQPQHF
CDR3nt: TGTGCCAGCAGAGGACAGGACAATCAGCCCCAGCATTTT
j_gene: TRBJ1-5
v_gene: TRBV28
abundance: many
d_gene: TRBD1

CDR3aa: CSARDTDRGQETQYF
CDR3nt: TGCAGTGCTAGAGATACGGACAGAGGGCAGGAGACCCAGTACTTC
j_gene: TRBJ2-5
v_gene: TRBV20-1
abundance: many
d_gene: .

CDR3aa: CASSPRTGWSSGANVLTF
CDR3nt: TGCGCCAGCAGCCCCAGGACAGGGTGGAGCTCTGGGGCCAACGTCCTGACTTTC
j_gene: TRBJ2-6
v_gene: TRBV5-1
abundance: .
d_gene: TRBD1

CDR3aa: CATSGGSFGYNEQFF
CDR3nt: TGTGCCACCAGCGGTGGTTCCTTTGGTTACAATGAGCAGTTCTTC
j_gene: TRBJ2-1
v_gene: TRBV15
abundance: .
d_gene: .

CDR3aa: CASSFDSDQPQHF
CDR3nt: TGCGCCAGCAGCTTCGACAGCGATCAGCCCCAGCATTTT
j_gene: TRBJ1-5
v_gene: TRBV5-1
abundance: few
d_gene: .

CDR3aa: CSVTGQNTGELFF
CDR3nt: TGCAGTGTGACGGGTCAGAACACCGGGGAGCTGTTTTTT
j_gene: TRBJ2-2
v_gene: TRBV20-1
abundance: .
d_gene: .

CDR3aa: CASSLEGGRRQKLFF
CDR3nt: TGTGCCAGCAGCTTAGAGGGGGGAAGGAGACAAAAACTGTTTTTT
j_gene: TRBJ1-4
v_gene: TRBV7-9
abundance: .
d_gene: .

CDR3aa: CASSHRDRGSRETQYF
CDR3nt: TGTGCCAGCAGTCACCGGGACAGGGGAAGCAGGGAGACCCAGTACTTC
j_gene: TRBJ2-5
v_gene: TRBV6-5
abundance: few
d_gene: TRBD1

CDR3aa: CASSRGRATNEKLFF
CDR3nt: TGCGCCAGCAGCCGGGGACGGGCAACTAATGAAAAACTGTTTTTT
j_gene: TRBJ1-4
v_gene: TRBV4-3
abundance: many
d_gene: .

CDR3aa: CASSRSIYEQYF
CDR3nt: TGCGCCAGCAGCCGCAGTATCTACGAGCAGTACTTC
j_gene: TRBJ2-7
v_gene: TRBV5-1
abundance: many
d_gene: .

CDR3aa: CSARDRQSRNGYTF
CDR3nt: TGCAGTGCTAGAGATCGTCAGTCTAGGAATGGCTACACCTTC
j_gene: TRBJ1-2
v_gene: TRBV20-1
abundance: few
d_gene: .

CDR3aa: CASSLRQAVDSPLHF
CDR3nt: TGTGCCAGCAGCCTTAGACAGGCTGTGGATTCACCCCTCCACTTT
j_gene: TRBJ1-6
v_gene: TRBV3-1
abundance: .
d_gene: .